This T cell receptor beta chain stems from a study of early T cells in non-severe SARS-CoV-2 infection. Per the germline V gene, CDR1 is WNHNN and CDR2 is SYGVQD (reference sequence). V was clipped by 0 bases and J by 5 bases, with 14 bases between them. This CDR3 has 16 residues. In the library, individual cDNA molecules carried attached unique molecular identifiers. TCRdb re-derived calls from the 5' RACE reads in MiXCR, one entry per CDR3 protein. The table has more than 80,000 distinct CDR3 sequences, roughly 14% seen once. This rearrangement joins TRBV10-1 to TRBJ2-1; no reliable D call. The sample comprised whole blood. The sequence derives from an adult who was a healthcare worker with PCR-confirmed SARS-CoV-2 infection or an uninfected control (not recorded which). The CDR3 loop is CASSESVTPSDNEQFF. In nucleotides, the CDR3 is TGCGCCAGCAGTGAGTCGGTAACTCCTTCCGACAATGAGCAGTTCTTC.